The present T cell receptor beta chain was sequenced within a study of cytomegalovirus exposure and HLA in healthy donors. Study-level background: It was reported in a later analysis that the same platform had been used for the approximately 120 validation repertoires as for the 550 to 750 first-cohort repertoires. Study conclusions and caveats: The authors listed 150 to 200 TCR beta chains as cytomegalovirus-associated.

The data were produced by immunoSEQ multiplex PCR, yet TCRdb's version contains in-frame clones alone and is incomplete. The sample lists roughly 75,000 clones, around 85% occurring once. The count of this clone is one. Its target is unknown. Germline CDR1 and CDR2: KGHSH and LQKENI. The CDR3 is made up of 14 amino acids. V was clipped by 7 bases and J by 4 bases, with 15 bases between them. The receptor comes from a man aged 30 to 39 in good health and CMV-seronegative. Sequenced sample: PBMCs. The chain is built from TRBV18 and TRBJ2-3, with D possibly matching TRBD1 (6 bases). CDR3 nucleotide sequence: TGTGCCAGCTATACCGGGACATTTTCAGATACGCAGTATTTT. It specifies CASYTGTFSDTQYF. Full variable domain (remainder filled in from reference TRBV18 and TRBJ2-3): NAGVMQNPRHLVRRRGQEARLRCSPMKGHSHVYWYRQLPEEGLKFMVYLQKENIIDESGMPKERFSAEFPKEGPSILRIQQVVRGDSAAYFCASYTGTFSDTQYFGPGTRLTVL.